What follows is one T cell receptor beta chain and its context. This sample stems from a study of PD-L1 blockade in urothelial cancer. Only in-frame clones appear in the TCRdb table, and some are missing; sequencing was by immunoSEQ multiplex PCR. The data contain about 48,000 clones, roughly 80% of them singletons. Trimming removed 1 base at V and 4 bases at J, with 11 bases between. Germline CDR1 SGHRS, CDR2 YFSETQ. CDR3 length: 15 amino acids. Time point here: peripheral blood 6 weeks after treatment start. This TCR came from a man in his 70s with urothelial cancer. The chain employs TRBV5-1 and TRBJ2-2, with D maybe TRBD1 (5 bases). Sequencing used PBMCs, obtained around atezolizumab (anti-PD-L1) treatment. The CDR3 region is CASSLWQGGTGELFF. The DNA of the CDR3 is TGCGCCAGCAGCTTGTGGCAGGGTGGCACCGGGGAGCTGTTTTTT.